These T cell receptor beta chains were read from a single sample in a study of T cells in Graves' hyperthyroidism and ophthalmopathy. TCRdb analysed the multiplex PCR reads with MiXCR anew, one entry per CDR3 protein. The profile shows about 290,000 distinct CDR3 sequences, roughly 13% of them singletons. Sequenced sample: blood. Every receptor here comes from a woman in her 40s with Graves' hyperthyroidism. Each CDR3 is given with its conserved first and last residue. The D gene is left open where the match is weak. Expanded clones are given a class, and other clones once, few, many or no size at all.

>.|TRBV30|many|TRBJ1-2
TGTGCCTGGTCCAGGGCCCCTTATGGCTACACCTTC
CAWSRAPYGYTF
>TRBD1|TRBV12-3/TRBV12-4|many|TRBJ2-5
TGTGCCAGCAGAGACCGACTCGCAGGGGGAGAGACCCAGTACTTC
CASRDRLAGGETQYF
>TRBD1|TRBV19|.|TRBJ1-3
TGTGCCAGTAGTACGCCGGGACAGGGGATCACCATATATTTT
CASSTPGQGITIYF
>.|TRBV19|.|TRBJ2-3
TGTGCCAGTAGTATACTGGGGGCGCAGTATTTT
CASSILGAQYF
>.|TRBV5-1|many|TRBJ2-3
TGCGCCAGCAGCATCTCCGGGACAACTAGCACAGATACGCAGTATTTT
CASSISGTTSTDTQYF
>.|TRBV28|many|TRBJ1-5
TGTGCCAGCAGATCTTCGAATAGCAATCAGCCCCAGCATTTT
CASRSSNSNQPQHF
>.|TRBV25-1|many|TRBJ2-5
TGTGCCAGCACTCGAACAGGGGAGACCCAGTACTTC
CASTRTGETQYF
>.|TRBV28|many|TRBJ2-1
TGTGCCAGCAAGATCGGACAGGGAGGGAACAATGAGCAGTTCTTC
CASKIGQGGNNEQFF
>TRBD2|TRBV28|many|TRBJ2-7
TGTGCCAGCAGTTTATGGCGGGGCGGGGGCGAGCAGTACTTC
CASSLWRGGGEQYF
>.|TRBV3-1|many|TRBJ1-1
TGTGCCAGCAGCACCCAGGGCGCCACTGAAGCTTTCTTT
CASSTQGATEAFF
>.|TRBV7-2|many|TRBJ1-2
TGTGCCAGCAGCTTACTCCAGGGGTTGGGCTATGGCTACACCTTC
CASSLLQGLGYGYTF
>TRBD2|TRBV7-2|many|TRBJ2-5
TGTGCCAGCAGCTGGGGGGGGGGGAAGGAGACCCAGTACTTC
CASSWGGGKETQYF
>.|TRBV7-8|many|TRBJ2-3
TGTGCCAGCAGCCTCCGGAGGGAAAACACAGATACGCAGTATTTT
CASSLRRENTDTQYF
>.|TRBV5-4|many|TRBJ2-7
TGTGCCAGCAGCTTGATAAGGGCGGGAAACGAGCAGTACTTC
CASSLIRAGNEQYF
>.|TRBV18|few|TRBJ2-2
TGTGCCAGCTCACGCTCTCAGACACTCACCGGGGAGCTGTTTTTT
CASSRSQTLTGELFF
>.|TRBV30|many|TRBJ2-7
TGTGCCTGGAGCGGAGGGACGGTGACCTACGAGCAGTACTTC
CAWSGGTVTYEQYF
>.|TRBV15|few|TRBJ2-5
TGTGCCACCAGCAGAGGAGAGGGTGAAGAGACCCAGTACTTC
CATSRGEGEETQYF
>TRBD1|TRBV18|many|TRBJ2-2
TGTGCCAGCTCACCGGGACAGGAAGCCGGGGAGCTGTTTTTT
CASSPGQEAGELFF
>TRBD2|TRBV18|.|TRBJ2-5
TGTGCCAGCTCACCTCTAGCGGGAGGCCAAAAAGAGACCCAGTACTTC
CASSPLAGGQKETQYF
>.|TRBV10-3|many|TRBJ2-1
TGTGCCATCAGTGAGTCCGTCTGGGGGACTGAGCAGTTCTTC
CAISESVWGTEQFF
>TRBD2|TRBV13|many|TRBJ2-2
TGTGCCAGCAGCTTAGAGCTAGCGGGAGTGACCGGGGAGCTGTTTTTT
CASSLELAGVTGELFF
>TRBD1|TRBV28|many|TRBJ1-2
TGTGCCAGCAGTTTGAACAGGGGTATCGATGGCTACACCTTC
CASSLNRGIDGYTF
>.|TRBV12-3/TRBV12-4|many|TRBJ2-2
TGTGCCAGCAGTTTAAGAACCAAGGCCGGGGAGCTGTTTTTT
CASSLRTKAGELFF
>.|TRBV12-3/TRBV12-4|few|TRBJ1-4
TGTGCCAGCAGTCCTCTCGGTCTTTCCCTCTCCCCTGCAACTAATGAAAAACTGTTTTTT
CASSPLGLSLSPATNEKLFF
>TRBD1|TRBV2|many|TRBJ1-5
TGTGCCAGCAATAGGGACAGGTCTAATCAGCCCCAGCATTTT
CASNRDRSNQPQHF
>.|TRBV11-2|.|TRBJ2-3
TGTGCCAGCAGCTTAGATCCGGCCACCCCAGATACGCAGTATTTT
CASSLDPATPDTQYF
>.|TRBV20-1|many|TRBJ2-1
TGCAGTGCTAGAGCGGTCTGGACTATCGGAGCCTACAATGAGCAGTTCTTC
CSARAVWTIGAYNEQFF
>TRBD1|TRBV24-1|many|TRBJ2-2
TGTGCCACCAGTGATTCCCATCCCCCGGGACAGGGAAACACCGGGGAGCTGTTTTTT
CATSDSHPPGQGNTGELFF
>.|TRBV10-2|few|TRBJ2-4
TGCGCCAGCAGTGAGGATAATGCCAAAAACATTCAGTACTTC
CASSEDNAKNIQYF
>.|TRBV28|many|TRBJ1-5
TGTGCCAGCAGTCCGGGGGGGGGGAGCAATCAGCCCCAGCATTTT
CASSPGGGSNQPQHF
>TRBD2|TRBV28|many|TRBJ2-5
TGTGCCAGCAGTTTAAGTAGCGGGAGCTTGTACCAAGAGACCCAGTACTTC
CASSLSSGSLYQETQYF
>.|TRBV2|many|TRBJ2-7
TGTGCCAGCAGTCATACCTGGAAATACGAGCAGTACTTC
CASSHTWKYEQYF
>.|TRBV24-1|few|TRBJ2-5
TGTGCCACCAGTGATTTCGGGGCGGATGGAGAGACCCAGTACTTC
CATSDFGADGETQYF
>TRBD1|TRBV7-2|many|TRBJ2-7
TGTGCCAGCAGCTCCCGGACAGGGATCTACGAGCAGTACTTC
CASSSRTGIYEQYF
>TRBD1|TRBV6-4|few|TRBJ1-5
TGTGCCAGCGACCCCAACCCAATGACAGGGGCTAAGACTGGCAATCAGCCCCAGCATTTT
CASDPNPMTGAKTGNQPQHF
>.|TRBV2|.|TRBJ1-5
TGTGCCAGCAGTCCCGGGCTCTCCGTAGTTTATAGCAATCAGCCCCAGCATTTT
CASSPGLSVVYSNQPQHF
>TRBD2|TRBV25-1|many|TRBJ2-1
TGTGCCAGCAGTGAATGGCGGGAGTGGAGCGATGAGCAGTTCTTC
CASSEWREWSDEQFF
>.|TRBV7-8|few|TRBJ1-5
TGTGCCAGCAGCTTAGCGCTTGACGATTTTGGCAATCAGCCCCAGCATTTT
CASSLALDDFGNQPQHF
>.|TRBV10-3|many|TRBJ1-2
TGTGCCATCAGTGAATCCGGGAATGGCTACACCTTC
CAISESGNGYTF
>.|TRBV15|many|TRBJ1-5
TGTGCCACCAGCAGAGGAAGGGTTCAGCCCCAGCATTTT
CATSRGRVQPQHF
>TRBD1|TRBV2|many|TRBJ2-7
TGTGCCAGCACCGCGACAGGGTTTGGGGAGCAGTACTTC
CASTATGFGEQYF
>TRBD2|TRBV10-1|many|TRBJ2-1
TGCGCCAGCAGCGACCCGGGACTAGGCTATGAGCAGTTCTTC
CASSDPGLGYEQFF
>TRBD2|TRBV19|few|TRBJ2-1
TGTGCCAGTAGTAACGGACTAGCTGGTGAGCAGTTCTTC
CASSNGLAGEQFF
>.|TRBV7-9|many|TRBJ1-2
TGTGCCAGCAGCTTCGAGGGGCATGGCTACACCTTC
CASSFEGHGYTF
>.|TRBV3-1|many|TRBJ1-2
TGTGCCAGCAGCCCGAGGGACGTCTATGGCTACACCTTC
CASSPRDVYGYTF
>TRBD2|TRBV4-1|many|TRBJ2-3
TGCGCCAGCAGCCAAGATCAAGCGGGGGGCACAGATACGCAGTATTTT
CASSQDQAGGTDTQYF
>.|TRBV7-9|many|TRBJ2-5
TGTGCCAGCAGCTTACCCGGAGCAGGGCCGGAGTACTTC
CASSLPGAGPEYF
>.|TRBV12-3/TRBV12-4|.|TRBJ2-7
TGTGCCGGCAGTTCTTCCGCCAGGTACGAGCAGTACTTC
CAGSSSARYEQYF
>TRBD1|TRBV5-8|few|TRBJ1-1
TGTGCCAGCAGCTCCAGACAGGGTAGGATGAACACTGAAGCTTTCTTT
CASSSRQGRMNTEAFF
>TRBD2|TRBV3-1|many|TRBJ2-1
TGTGCCAGCAGCAAAGCGGGACTAGCGGGGGGTGAGCAGTTCTTC
CASSKAGLAGGEQFF
>.|TRBV7-2|many|TRBJ2-5
TGTGCCAGCAGCTGGGGACCCTCACAAGAGACCCAGTACTTC
CASSWGPSQETQYF
>TRBD2|TRBV6-1|many|TRBJ2-1
TGTGCCAGCAACCCCGGGACTAGCGGGAGGGCCCATGAGCAGTTCTTC
CASNPGTSGRAHEQFF
>.|TRBV12-5|many|TRBJ1-2
TGTGCTAGTGGTTTGGTACCAAGGAACTCTAGCGGCTACACCTTC
CASGLVPRNSSGYTF
>.|TRBV7-3|many|TRBJ2-1
TGTGCCAGCAGCCCGGGGGAAAGGGGTCGCAATGAGCAGTTCTTC
CASSPGERGRNEQFF